This T cell receptor beta chain was identified during a study of T cell responses to AZD1222 COVID-19 vaccine. Whole-study findings and limits: The donor group comprised mostly white British people and more females; the analysis possibly underestimated clonal diversity.

In the case of this clone: Antigen specificity is unknown.

Germline V gene data show CDR1 as LNHNV and CDR2 as YYDKDF (reference sequence). The CDR3 consists of 14 residues. V gave up 3 bases and J gave up 4 bases, with 10 bases separating them. The protocol was immunoSEQ multiplex PCR, while the TCRdb copy is restricted to in-frame clones and leaves out a portion. The sample contains around 110,000 clones, approximately 83% of which appear only once. Sequencing used peripheral blood, obtained on day 0 of MenACWY control vaccination. The chain links TRBV15 to TRBJ1-5, with D uncertain. The sequence came from an adult in good health. CDR3 in amino acids: CATSRDRGNQPQHF. The DNA for the CDR3 is TGTGCCACCAGCAGGGACCGCGGTAATCAGCCCCAGCATTTT.